This TCR beta chain was found in a study of graft-versus-host responses after intestinal transplantation. About the research overall: Induction using anti-thymocyte globulin, followed by tacrolimus and steroids for 2 to 4 years, was given to all recipients.

The method was immunoSEQ multiplex PCR; TCRdb's version includes in-frame clones alone and lacks a portion of them. The repertoire holds around 110,000 clones, with roughly 89% as singletons. CDR3 length: 15 residues. Germline CDR1 is MNHEY and CDR2 is SMNVEV (reference sequence). Trimming left V 1 base short and J 6 bases short, with 15 bases between. As for this clone: What it binds is unknown.

The receptor comes from a human donor who was the organ donor for an intestinal transplant. Here the sequenced sample was unstimulated CD4+ T cells sorted from spleen or lymph node cells, taken before transplant. This chain joins TRBV27 and TRBJ1-2, with D unresolved. DNA for the CDR3: TGTGCCAGCAGTTTATGGAGCCCTGCTAGGGATGGCTACACCTTC. The encoded protein is CASSLWSPARDGYTF.